This T cell receptor (beta chain) emerged from a study of blood T cell repertoires in COVID-19. As for the study in general: Acute and convalescent COVID-19 samples came from the United States, Italy and Spain. T cells, B-cell-depleted T cells, or PBMCs supplied cDNA or gDNA.

The V gene's germline CDR1 is LGHNA and CDR2 YSLEER. The CDR3 length is 15 residues. V was pared by 4 bases and J by 3 bases, with 7 bases of the junction left unmatched. How the authors handled the data: Researchers report that nucleated cell counts were estimated from reference gene primer amplification. The method was immunoSEQ multiplex PCR; TCRdb's version includes in-frame clones alone and lacks a portion of them. V and J calls and clone size come straight from that table; D and trimming were deduced from the DNA. The sample records some 220,000 clones, about 79% being singletons. Sequencing was performed on peripheral blood. The genes are TRBV4-3 and TRBJ2-7; 9 bases are shared with TRBD2. This TCR derives from a man aged 45-65 years with active or convalescent COVID-19. The DNA of the CDR3 is TGCGCCAGCAGCCCTGAGCGGGAGGAAGGCTACGAGCAGTACTTC. Its protein product is CASSPEREEGYEQYF.